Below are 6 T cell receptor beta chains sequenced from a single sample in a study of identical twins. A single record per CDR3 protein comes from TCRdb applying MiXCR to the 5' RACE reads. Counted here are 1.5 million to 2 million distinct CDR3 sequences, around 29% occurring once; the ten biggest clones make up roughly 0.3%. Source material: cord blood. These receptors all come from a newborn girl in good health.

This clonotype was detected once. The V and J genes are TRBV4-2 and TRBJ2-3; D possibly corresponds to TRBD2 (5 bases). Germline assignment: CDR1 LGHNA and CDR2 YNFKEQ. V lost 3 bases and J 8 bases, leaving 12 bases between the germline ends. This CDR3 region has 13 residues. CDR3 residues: CASSQGPAGTQYF. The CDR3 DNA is TGTGCCAGCAGCCAGGGTCCCGCGGGTACGCAGTATTTT.

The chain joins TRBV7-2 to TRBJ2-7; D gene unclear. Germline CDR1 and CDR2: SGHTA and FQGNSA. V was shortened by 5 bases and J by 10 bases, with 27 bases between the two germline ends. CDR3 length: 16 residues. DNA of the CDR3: TGTGCCAGCAGCCCCACCGCCCTCCTAACTAAAACATCCCAGTACTTC. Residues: CASSPTALLTKTSQYF. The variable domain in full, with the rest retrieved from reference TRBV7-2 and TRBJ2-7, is GAGVSQSPSNKVTEKGKDVELRCDPISGHTALYWYRQSLGQGLEFLIYFQGNSAPDKSGLPSDRFSAERTGGSVSTLTIQRTQQEDSAVYLCASSPTALLTKTSQYFGPGTRLTVT.

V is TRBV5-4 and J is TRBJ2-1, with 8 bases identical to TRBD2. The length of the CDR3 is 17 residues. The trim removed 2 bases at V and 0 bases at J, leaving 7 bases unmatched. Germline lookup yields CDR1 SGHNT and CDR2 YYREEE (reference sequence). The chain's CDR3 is CASSFIDGGDSYNEQFF. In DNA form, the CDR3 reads TGTGCCAGCAGCTTTATAGACGGGGGGGACTCCTACAATGAGCAGTTCTTC.

The CDR3 loop reads CSANSGGTPYEQYF. As DNA, the CDR3 is TGCAGTGCTAACTCGGGGGGGACCCCCTACGAGCAGTACTTC. The rearrangement uses TRBV20-1 and TRBJ2-7; 8 nucleotides match TRBD2. V lost 4 bases to trimming and J lost 2 bases; unmatched junction nucleotides: 7. CDR3 length equals 14 residues. CDR1 DFQATT and CDR2 SNEGSKA come from the germline V gene (reference sequence).

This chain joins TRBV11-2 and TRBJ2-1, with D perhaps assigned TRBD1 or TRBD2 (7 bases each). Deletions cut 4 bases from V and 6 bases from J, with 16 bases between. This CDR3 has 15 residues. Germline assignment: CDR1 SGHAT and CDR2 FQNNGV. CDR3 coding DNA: TGTGCCAGCAGCTGGGAGGGGGCGATAGGCAATGAGCAGTTCTTC. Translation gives CASSWEGAIGNEQFF. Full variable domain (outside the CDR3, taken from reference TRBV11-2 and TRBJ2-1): EAGVAQSPRYKIIEKRQSVAFWCNPISGHATLYWYQQILGQGPKLLIQFQNNGVVDDSQLPKDRFSAERLKGVDSTLKIQPAKLEDSAVYLCASSWEGAIGNEQFFGPGTRLTVL.

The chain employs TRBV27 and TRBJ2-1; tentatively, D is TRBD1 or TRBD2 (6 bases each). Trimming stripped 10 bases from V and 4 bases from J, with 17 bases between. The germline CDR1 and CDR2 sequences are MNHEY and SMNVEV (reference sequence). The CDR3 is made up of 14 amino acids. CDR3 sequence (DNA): TGTGCCACCTCGACGGGGGCCAGGTACAATGAGCAGTTCTTC. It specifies CATSTGARYNEQFF.